The 20 T cell receptor beta chains presented below share a single source sample, sequenced in a study of T cell responses to AZD1222 COVID-19 vaccine. Profiled with immunoSEQ multiplex PCR; TCRdb holds only in-frame clones, not every one. Counted here are more than 60,000 clones, 80% to 90% occurring once; the ten biggest clones make up around 20%. This sample comprised peripheral blood, obtained on day 0 of AZD1222 vaccination. The receptors were sampled from an adult in good health.

The CDR3 region has the DNA TGTGCCATCTTGGGTGGGGAGGGGGGCTCCTACAATGAGCAGTTCTTC. Protein product: CAILGGEGGSYNEQFF. The chain carries TRBV10-3 and TRBJ2-1, with TRBD2 as a possible D gene (7 bases). The CDR3 runs 16 residues. Germline V gene data show CDR1 as ENHRY and CDR2 as SYGVKD. V gave up 8 bases and J gave up 0 bases, with 17 bases separating them.

The chain uses TRBV7-6 and TRBJ1-5, with D possibly TRBD1 on 6 matching bases. The CDR3 extends over 15 amino acids. CDR1 is SGHVS, CDR2 FNYEAQ, per germline. V was cut by 1 base and J by 4 bases, with 11 bases left in between. CDR3 in amino acids: CASSLDTGQNQPQHF. DNA of the CDR3: TGTGCCAGCAGCTTAGATACAGGGCAGAATCAGCCCCAGCATTTT.

The rearrangement uses TRBV5-1 and TRBJ2-1; 7 positions agree with TRBD2. The CDR3 is 13 residues long. J was trimmed by 9 bases and V by 4 bases; bases with no gene match: 7. Germline V CDR1 and CDR2: SGHRS, YFSETQ. Here the CDR3 DNA reads TGCGCCAGCAGCGGGGGAGGGCCATTTGAGCAGTTCTTC. Its protein is CASSGGGPFEQFF.

The V and J genes are TRBV28 and TRBJ1-5, with 8 bases lining up with TRBD1. Germline V CDR1 and CDR2: MDHEN, SYDVKM. CDR3 length equals 13 residues. The V segment lost 6 bases and the J segment 5 bases; nucleotides outside the gene matches: 3. In DNA form, the CDR3 reads TGTGCCAGCAGGACAGGGGTGGATCAGCCCCAGCATTTT. Its translation is CASRTGVDQPQHF.

The V gene is TRBV7-2, the J gene TRBJ1-5; D is unclear. From germline, CDR1 is SGHTA and CDR2 FQGNSA. V was clipped by 2 bases and J by 5 bases, with 7 bases between them. The CDR3 has 13 amino acids. The CDR3 sequence is CASSLMQDQPQHF. The CDR3 DNA sequence: TGTGCCAGCAGCTTAATGCAAGATCAGCCCCAGCATTTT.

This chain uses TRBV11-3 with TRBJ1-2; 7 nucleotides match TRBD1. This CDR3 is 13 amino acids long. J gave up 4 bases and V 5 bases, and 4 bases lay outside the gene matches. Germline V gene data show CDR1 as SGHNT and CDR2 as YENEEA. The CDR3 DNA sequence: TGTGCCAGCAGCCCGAGACAGGGCTATGGCTACACCTTC. Translating it yields CASSPRQGYGYTF.

The chain employs TRBV19 and TRBJ1-4; no definite D call. Trimming removed 2 bases from V and 4 bases from J, with 8 bases in between. CDR3 size: 14 residues. Germline loops: CDR1 LNHDA, CDR2 SQIVND (reference sequence). The CDR3 DNA sequence: TGTGCCAGTAGTATAACCACTGTTAATGAAAAACTGTTTTTT. It translates to CASSITTVNEKLFF.

This chain links TRBV7-9 with TRBJ2-7; TRBD1 matches at 7 bases. There are 13 residues in the CDR3. The ends lost 5 bases at V and 4 bases at J; junction bases unmatched: 5. Per the germline V gene, CDR1 is SEHNR and CDR2 is FQNEAQ (reference sequence). The CDR3 protein is CASSPGTVYEQYF. The CDR3 region has the DNA TGTGCCAGCAGCCCTGGGACAGTTTACGAGCAGTACTTC.

This clone showed up just a few times. This sequence joins TRBV5-1 and TRBJ2-2, with D possibly matching TRBD1 (5 bases). From germline, CDR1 is SGHRS and CDR2 YFSETQ. The CDR3 has 14 residues. Trimming left V 2 bases short and J 4 bases short, with 9 bases between. CDR3 in DNA: TGCGCCAGCAGCTTCGAGCAGGGCACCGGGGAGCTGTTTTTT. It translates to CASSFEQGTGELFF.

The chain recombines TRBV5-4 with TRBJ2-7; 8 bases are a match to TRBD1. V shed 3 bases and J 7 bases; nucleotides not matched to a gene: 12. The length of the CDR3 is 15 residues. Germline V gene data show CDR1 as SGHNT and CDR2 as YYREEE (reference sequence). This chain's CDR3 is CASSSLPGTGQEQYV. CDR3 nucleotide sequence: TGTGCCAGCAGCTCATTGCCCGGGACAGGTCAGGAGCAGTACGTC.

The chain is built from TRBV6-5 and TRBJ1-3; TRBD1 matches at 8 bases. CDR3 size: 14 residues. Trimming removed 6 bases from V and 0 bases from J; junction bases left unmatched: 1. The V gene's germline CDR1 is MNHEY and CDR2 SVGAGI. CDR3 sequence reads: CASRTGGSGNTIYF. CDR3 nucleotides: TGTGCCAGCAGAACAGGGGGCTCTGGAAACACCATATATTTT.

The CDR3 here is CASSLSGAGAYEQYV. CDR3 coding DNA: TGTGCCAGCAGTTTATCTGGAGCGGGCGCCTACGAGCAGTACGTC. V usage is TRBV28 and J usage is TRBJ2-7, with D maybe TRBD2 (6 bases). This CDR3 has 15 residues. V lost 1 base, J lost 2 bases, and 12 bases lay in between. Germline V CDR1 and CDR2: MDHEN, SYDVKM.

This chain uses TRBV27 with TRBJ1-5; D is unclear. Germline CDR1 MNHEY, CDR2 SMNVEV (reference sequence). The CDR3 loop spans 15 amino acids. Deletions cut 6 bases from V and 0 bases from J, with 12 bases between. CDR3 sequence reads: CASSLDGNSNQPQHF. Here the CDR3 DNA reads TGTGCCAGCAGCCTGGACGGGAATAGCAATCAGCCCCAGCATTTT.

The chain joins TRBV7-9 to TRBJ2-4; possibly TRBD1 for D (6 bases). The CDR3 is 14 amino acids. Trimming stripped 2 bases from V and 7 bases from J, with 12 bases between. Germline V CDR1 and CDR2: SEHNR, FQNEAQ (reference sequence). The CDR3 protein is CASSLSGVGNIQYF. The CDR3 DNA is TGTGCCAGCAGCTTATCAGGGGTGGGTAACATTCAGTACTTC.

The V call is TRBV5-4, the J call TRBJ1-4; a possible D gene is TRBD1 (5 bases). V was clipped by 4 bases and J by 7 bases, with 17 bases between them. The CDR3 contains 15 residues. Germline lookup yields CDR1 SGHNT and CDR2 YYREEE (reference sequence). The CDR3, as DNA: TGTGCCAGCAGCCCCACAGGTGAAAGGGGTGAAAAACTGTTTTTT. Protein: CASSPTGERGEKLFF. The full variable domain, completed using reference TRBV5-4 and TRBJ1-4, is ETGVTQSPTHLIKTRGQQVTLRCSSQSGHNTVSWYQQALGQGPQFIFQYYREEENGRGNFPPRFSGLQFPNYSSELNVNALELDDSALYLCASSPTGERGEKLFFGSGTQLSVL.

The J gene is TRBJ2-7, the V gene TRBV27, with D maybe TRBD1 (5 bases). This CDR3 spans 13 amino acids. The V and J ends lost 7 bases and 5 bases respectively, with 15 bases between them. Germline loops: CDR1 MNHEY, CDR2 SMNVEV (reference sequence). The DNA of the CDR3 is TGTGCCAGCACCTTGTCCAGGGCCCACGAGCAGTACTTC. As protein: CASTLSRAHEQYF.

The chain has TRBV7-9 and TRBJ1-1; no firm D call. The length of the CDR3 is 11 residues. CDR1 is SEHNR and CDR2 is FQNEAQ in the germline V gene (reference sequence). Trimming took 2 bases from V and 11 from J, leaving 9 bases between them. The CDR3 loop is CASSLTVPAFF. DNA of the CDR3: TGTGCCAGCAGCTTAACGGTGCCGGCTTTCTTT. The whole variable domain, filled in from reference TRBV7-9 and TRBJ1-1, reads DTGVSQNPRHKITKRGQNVTFRCDPISEHNRLYWYRQTLGQGPEFLTYFQNEAQLEKSRLLSDRFSAERPKGSFSTLEIQRTEQGDSAMYLCASSLTVPAFFGQGTRLTVV.

The rearrangement joins TRBV7-2 to TRBJ2-7; 14 bases align to TRBD2. The CDR3 has 15 amino acids. CDR1 SGHTA and CDR2 FQGNSA come from the germline V gene. The ends lost 5 bases at V and 4 bases at J; junction bases unmatched: 4. CDR3 nucleotide sequence: TGTGCCAGCAGCACAGGGACTAGCGGGAGTTACGAGCAGTACGTC. The encoded protein is CASSTGTSGSYEQYV.

This rearrangement joins TRBV19 to TRBJ1-1; 7 nucleotides line up with TRBD1. The CDR3 spans 14 residues. V dropped 5 bases and J dropped 5; count of bases not matched to a gene: 8. Per germline, CDR1 LNHDA and CDR2 SQIVND (reference sequence). CDR3 in DNA: TGTGCCAGTAGTGCTCAGGACAGGCAAACTGAAGCTTTCTTT. It yields the protein CASSAQDRQTEAFF.

The CDR3 region has the DNA TGTGCCATGGCGGGAGTTATGGGGAATGAGCAGTTCTTC. Encoded protein: CAMAGVMGNEQFF. The chain combines TRBV7-6 with TRBJ2-1, with 7 bases matching TRBD2. The V gene's germline CDR1 is SGHVS and CDR2 FNYEAQ. The CDR3 is 13 residues long. Unmatched junction bases numbered 10, after V lost 10 bases and J lost 7 bases.